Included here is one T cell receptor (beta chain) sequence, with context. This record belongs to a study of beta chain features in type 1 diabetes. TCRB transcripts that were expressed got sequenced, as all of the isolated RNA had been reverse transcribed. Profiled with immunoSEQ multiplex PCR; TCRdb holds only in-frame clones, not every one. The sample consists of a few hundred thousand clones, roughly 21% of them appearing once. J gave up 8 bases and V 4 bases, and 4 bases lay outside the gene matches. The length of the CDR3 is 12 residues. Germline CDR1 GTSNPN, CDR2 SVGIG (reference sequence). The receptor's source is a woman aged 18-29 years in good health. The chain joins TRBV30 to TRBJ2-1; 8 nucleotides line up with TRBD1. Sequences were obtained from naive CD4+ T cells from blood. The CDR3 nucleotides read TGTGCCTGGACTTCAGGGGGCTATGAGCAGTTCTTC. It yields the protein CAWTSGGYEQFF.